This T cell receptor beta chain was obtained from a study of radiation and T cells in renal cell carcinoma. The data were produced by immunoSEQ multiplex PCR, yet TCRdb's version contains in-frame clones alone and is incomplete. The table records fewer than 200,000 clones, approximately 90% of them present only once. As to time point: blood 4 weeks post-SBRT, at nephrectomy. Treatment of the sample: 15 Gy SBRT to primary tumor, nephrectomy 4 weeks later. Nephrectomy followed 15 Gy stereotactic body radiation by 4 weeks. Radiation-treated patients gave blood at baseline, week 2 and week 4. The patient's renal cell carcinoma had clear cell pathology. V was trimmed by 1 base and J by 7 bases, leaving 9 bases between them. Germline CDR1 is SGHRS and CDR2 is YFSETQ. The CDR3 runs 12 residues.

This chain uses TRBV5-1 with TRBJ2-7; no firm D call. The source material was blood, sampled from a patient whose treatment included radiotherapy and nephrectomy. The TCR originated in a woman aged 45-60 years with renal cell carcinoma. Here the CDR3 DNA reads TGCGCCAGCAGCTTGTTTGCGGAAGAGCAGTACTTC. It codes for CASSLFAEEQYF.